The clone carrying this T cell receptor beta chain was counted a few times. V shed 5 bases and J 6 bases; nucleotides not matched to a gene: 6. The CDR3 covers 14 residues. CDR1 is SEHNR, CDR2 FQNEAQ, per germline (reference sequence). The PCR ran on 60 Vbeta and 13 Jbeta primers. Here immunoSEQ multiplex PCR was the method, and the copy in TCRdb shows in-frame clones only, minus some. The table has some 140,000 clones, over 60% seen once. This sample was included in a study of cytomegalovirus exposure and HLA in healthy donors. The chain links TRBV7-9 to TRBJ2-7, with TRBD2 matching over 11 bases. The source material was PBMCs. The sequence derives from a male donor in good health and CMV-seropositive. CDR3 residues: CASSPSGGSREQYF. The DNA for the CDR3 is TGTGCCAGCAGCCCTAGCGGGGGGTCTCGCGAGCAGTACTTC. The whole variable domain, remainder taken from reference TRBV7-9 and TRBJ2-7, is DTGVSQNPRHKITKRGQNVTFRCDPISEHNRLYWYRQTLGQGPEFLTYFQNEAQLEKSRLLSDRFSAERPKGSFSTLEIQRTEQGDSAMYLCASSPSGGSREQYFGPGTRLTVT.